These 20 T cell receptor beta chains came from one sample sequenced in a study of post-analysis software for immune sequencing data. General study results and limits: Among five TRBV segments more frequent in patients than controls were TRBV5-6, TRBV5-1 and TRBV20-1.

Included in the TCR beta cDNA libraries were unique molecular identifiers. TCRdb analysed the PCR reads with MiXCR anew, one entry per CDR3 protein. Of hundreds of thousands of distinct CDR3 sequences detected, roughly three fifths appear once; the ten largest clones hold approximately 11%. For these receptors, no antigen is known. Sequencing was done on a sample of blood. The source of these receptors is a girl aged 2 to 9 with multiple sclerosis.

V is TRBV7-2 and J is TRBJ2-1; tentatively, D is TRBD1 (5 bases). Germline V gives CDR1 SGHTA, CDR2 FQGNSA. The germline V and J ends were trimmed by 0 bases and 10 bases, with 13 bases remaining between them. The CDR3 totals 14 residues. Here the CDR3 DNA reads TGTGCCAGCAGCTTAGCGACAGCGATGCGGGAGCAGTTCTTC. It translates to CASSLATAMREQFF. Full variable domain (missing parts from reference TRBV7-2 and TRBJ2-1): GAGVSQSPSNKVTEKGKDVELRCDPISGHTALYWYRQSLGQGLEFLIYFQGNSAPDKSGLPSDRFSAERTGGSVSTLTIQRTQQEDSAVYLCASSLATAMREQFFGPGTRLTVL.

The chain is built from TRBV20-1 and TRBJ1-1; the match to TRBD1 covers 9 bases. The trim removed 1 base at V and 2 bases at J, leaving 2 bases unmatched. The CDR3 is 14 amino acids. Germline V gene sequence: CDR1 DFQATT, CDR2 SNEGSKA (reference sequence). The CDR3 is CSARAGQGNTEAFF. The CDR3 nucleotides read TGCAGTGCTAGAGCGGGACAGGGCAACACTGAAGCTTTCTTT.

This clonotype was seen a few times. The rearrangement joins TRBV20-1 to TRBJ2-6; tentatively, D is TRBD1 (6 bases). This CDR3 spans 17 amino acids. Looked up from germline, CDR1 is DFQATT and CDR2 is SNEGSKA (reference sequence). V was pared by 1 base and J by 2 bases, with 15 bases between. CDR3 loop: CSARGQQGYPGANVLTF. The CDR3 DNA reads TGCAGTGCTAGAGGTCAGCAGGGGTACCCTGGGGCCAACGTCCTGACTTTC.

V is TRBV29-1 and J is TRBJ2-7; unclear D gene. The CDR3 extends over 15 amino acids. CDR1 and CDR2 from the germline V gene are SQVTM and ANQGSEA. V lost 4 bases, J lost 2 bases, and 18 bases lay in between. The CDR3 is CSVVASLRVTYEQYF. The CDR3 nucleotides are TGCAGCGTTGTGGCATCACTCAGAGTAACCTACGAGCAGTACTTC.

The V call is TRBV29-1, the J call TRBJ1-5, with 7 bases that match TRBD1. The J segment lost 14 bases and the V segment lost 4 bases, leaving 8 bases of the junction unmatched. The CDR3 has 11 residues. In germline, CDR1 is SQVTM, CDR2 ANQGSEA. This CDR3 reads CSVALRGGEHF. In DNA, the CDR3 is TGCAGCGTTGCACTCAGGGGGGGAGAGCATTTT.

This sequence joins TRBV5-1 and TRBJ2-1, with D unclear. Trimming cost V 4 bases and J 9 bases, with 8 bases left between them. Germline-derived CDR1 and CDR2 are SGHRS and YFSETQ. The CDR3 has 11 amino acids. CDR3 region: CASSPGLEQFF. For the CDR3, the DNA is TGCGCCAGCAGCCCGGGCCTTGAGCAGTTCTTC.

This clonotype appeared a few times. The V call is TRBV5-1, the J call TRBJ2-7, with D maybe TRBD1 (6 bases). Germline CDR1 SGHRS, CDR2 YFSETQ. The CDR3 totals 14 residues. The germline V and J ends were trimmed by 7 bases and 4 bases, with 18 bases remaining between them. CDR3 nucleotide sequence: TGCGCCAGCGAGGAGGATAGGGGGTTATACGAGCAGTACTTC. The encoded protein is CASEEDRGLYEQYF.

The rearrangement links TRBV4-1 to TRBJ1-4, with D perhaps TRBD1 (6 bases). Trimming shortened V by 4 bases and J by 7 bases, and 16 bases separated the two germline ends. This CDR3 contains 15 residues. Germline assignment: CDR1 MGHRA and CDR2 YSYEKL. The CDR3 sequence: CASSPARGAGEKLFF. The CDR3 DNA reads TGCGCCAGCAGCCCTGCAAGGGGGGCGGGTGAAAAACTGTTTTTT.

The rearrangement joins TRBV7-2 to TRBJ2-7, with D perhaps TRBD1 or TRBD2 (5 bases each). The V end was cut by 5 bases, the J end by 2 bases, with 13 bases between. Germline CDR1 is SGHTA and CDR2 is FQGNSA. The CDR3 runs 14 residues. CDR3 amino acids: CASSVRGDPYEQYF. CDR3 sequence (DNA): TGTGCCAGCAGCGTCCGGGGCGACCCCTACGAGCAGTACTTC.

The rearrangement links TRBV10-2 to TRBJ2-1; 9 bases line up with TRBD2. Germline V gives CDR1 WSHSY, CDR2 SAAADI. CDR3 length: 17 amino acids. With V trimmed by 4 bases and J by 4 bases, 11 bases remained unmatched. The chain's CDR3 is CASSVRLFSGSYNEQFF. CDR3 nucleotide sequence: TGCGCCAGCAGTGTACGACTGTTTAGCGGGAGTTACAATGAGCAGTTCTTC.

V is TRBV20-1 and J is TRBJ2-1; 7 nucleotides agree with TRBD2. The CDR3 runs to 16 residues. Germline CDR1 is DFQATT and CDR2 is SNEGSKA (reference sequence). V trimming: 4 bases; J trimming: 7 bases; junction bases outside the gene matches: 16. The CDR3: CSAKMLGAGLRNEQFF. The CDR3 region has the DNA TGCAGTGCTAAGATGCTGGGAGCGGGGCTGCGGAATGAGCAGTTCTTC.

This clonotype was observed a single time. The V gene is TRBV4-2, the J gene TRBJ2-3, with 16 bases matching TRBD2. V lost 3 bases, J lost 2 bases, and 5 bases stayed unmatched. The CDR3 length is 18 residues. CDR1 is LGHNA, CDR2 YNFKEQ, per germline. The chain's CDR3 is CASSQGLAGGTLTDTQYF. For the CDR3, the DNA is TGTGCCAGCAGCCAGGGACTAGCGGGGGGGACCCTCACAGATACGCAGTATTTT.

This clonotype was seen more than once but under ten times. The chain recombines TRBV29-1 with TRBJ1-2, with TRBD1 as a possible D gene (5 bases). Germline values: CDR1 SQVTM, CDR2 ANQGSEA. V dropped 1 base and J dropped 2 bases, with 8 bases sitting between them. The CDR3 loop spans 13 amino acids. Here the CDR3 DNA reads TGCAGCGTTGAAGGCAGGGAGAACTATGGCTACACCTTC. Its protein product is CSVEGRENYGYTF.

This sequence joins TRBV6-6 and TRBJ2-1; the D is unclear. The end of the DNA is better explained by TRBJ2-7, so the J call may be wrong. From germline, CDR1 is MNHNY and CDR2 SVGAGI (reference sequence). The CDR3 has 13 amino acids. The CDR3 bases are TGTGCCAGCAGTTACAAGGGCGACTACGAGCAGTACTTC. Encoded protein: CASSYKGDYEQYF.

The rearrangement joins TRBV25-1 to TRBJ1-4; maybe TRBD1 (5 bases). This CDR3 has 16 amino acids. Germline V gene lookup returns CDR1 MGHDK and CDR2 SYGVNS. The V and J ends lost 3 bases and 3 bases respectively, with 14 bases between them. The CDR3 sequence: CASSDSNGAPNEKLFF. The CDR3, as DNA: TGTGCCAGCAGTGACTCAAACGGGGCCCCTAATGAAAAACTGTTTTTT.

The chain uses TRBV3-1 and TRBJ2-3; TRBD2 aligns across 7 bases. This CDR3 has 15 residues. J gave up 0 bases and V 6 bases, and 6 bases lay outside the gene matches. Germline values: CDR1 LGHDT, CDR2 YNNKEL (reference sequence). The CDR3: CASRLSGGSTDTQYF. As DNA, the CDR3 is TGTGCCAGCAGACTTTCGGGAGGAAGCACAGATACGCAGTATTTT.

CDR3 sequence reads: CASSLDRVGTDTQYF. The CDR3 DNA follows: TGTGCCAGCAGTCTCGACAGGGTAGGCACAGATACGCAGTATTTT. The J gene is TRBJ2-3, the V gene TRBV7-2; 7 bases are a match to TRBD1. V was clipped by 6 bases and J by 1 base; unmatched bases: 7. Germline lookup yields CDR1 SGHTA and CDR2 FQGNSA. This CDR3 spans 15 amino acids.

V and J are TRBV29-1 and TRBJ2-2, with D perhaps TRBD1 (6 bases). The CDR3 sequence is 13 residues long. The germline V gene has CDR1 SQVTM and CDR2 ANQGSEA. The germline V and J ends were trimmed by 7 bases and 3 bases, with 12 bases remaining between them. The CDR3 DNA reads TGCAGCGCCCCCGACAGGTACACCGGGGAGCTGTTTTTT. It encodes CSAPDRYTGELFF.

The chain joins TRBV12-3 or TRBV12-4 to TRBJ2-5; no clear D gene. Trimming removed 5 bases from V and 0 bases from J, with 16 bases in between. CDR3 length: 16 amino acids. For the CDR3, the DNA is TGTGCCAGCAGTCCTCGGTCGGCCGGCAACCAAGAGACCCAGTACTTC. Amino acids: CASSPRSAGNQETQYF.

This clonotype was seen a handful of times. The gene calls are TRBV5-1 and TRBJ2-1; 9 bases agree with TRBD1. The CDR3 sequence is 16 residues long. The ends lost 0 bases at V and 2 bases at J; junction bases unmatched: 3. Germline V CDR1 and CDR2: SGHRS, YFSETQ. CDR3 DNA: TGCGCCAGCAGCTTGGGGGACAGGGTGACCTACAATGAGCAGTTCTTC. It yields the protein CASSLGDRVTYNEQFF.